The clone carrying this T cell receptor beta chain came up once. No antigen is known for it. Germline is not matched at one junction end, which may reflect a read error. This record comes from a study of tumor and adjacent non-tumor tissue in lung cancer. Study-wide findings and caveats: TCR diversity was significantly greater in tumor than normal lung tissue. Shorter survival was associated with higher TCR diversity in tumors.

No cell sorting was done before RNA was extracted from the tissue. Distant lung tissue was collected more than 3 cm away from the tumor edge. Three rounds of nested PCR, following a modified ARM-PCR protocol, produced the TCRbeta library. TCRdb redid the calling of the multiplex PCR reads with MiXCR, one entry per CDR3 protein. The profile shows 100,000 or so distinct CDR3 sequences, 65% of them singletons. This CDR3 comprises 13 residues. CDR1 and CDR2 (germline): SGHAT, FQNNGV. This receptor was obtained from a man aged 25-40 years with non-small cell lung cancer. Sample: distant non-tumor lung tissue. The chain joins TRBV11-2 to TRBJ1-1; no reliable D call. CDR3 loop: CTSSLAGRTEPLF. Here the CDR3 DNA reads TGTACCAGCAGCTTAGCGGGGAGGACTGAACCTCTCTTT.